This TCR beta chain was found in a study of shared clonotypes between healthy human individuals. Whole-study results and caveats: The genetic and exposure-history diversity represented was limited by few donors.

This clone was detected only once. The antigen remains unidentified. Other DNA sequences in this sample translate to the same CDR3. The CDR3 extends over 14 amino acids. From germline, CDR1 is MGHRA and CDR2 YSYEKL. With 0 bases removed from V and 4 bases from J, the gap between germline ends came to 9 bases. Using immunoSEQ multiplex PCR, the repertoire was profiled, and TCRdb retains in-frame clones only, with some absent. Among more than 2 million clones listed, just over 90% were seen once. As defined, naive CD8 cells were CD45RO-negative and positively selected for CCR7, with terminally differentiated effector memory CD45RA+ cells excluded.

This rearrangement joins TRBV4-1 to TRBJ1-2; D possibly corresponds to TRBD1 (6 bases). The sequenced material came from naive CD8+ T cells from PBMCs. This clonotype originated in a man in his late teens or twenties in good health. Some clones in this sample may be carry-over from other donors' samples. CDR3 nucleotide sequence: TGCGCCAGCAGCCAAGATCCCAGGGGCTATGGCTACACCTTC. This codes for CASSQDPRGYGYTF.